The entry below gives a single TCR beta chain sequence along with its context. The antigen remains unidentified. The data stem from a study of shared clonotypes between healthy human individuals. General observations from the study: The study sampled only blood, and tissue repertoires likely differ. Clonotype sharing among the donors was expected to vary with sequencing depth.

Assay used: immunoSEQ multiplex PCR; TCRdb lists only in-frame clones, some missing. The sample holds around 450,000 clones, roughly three quarters seen once. With 9 bases clipped from V and 4 bases from J, the junction kept 5 bases outside the gene matches. CDR1 and CDR2 (germline): ENHRY, SYGVKD. CDR3 length equals 14 residues. This chain joins TRBV10-3 and TRBJ2-3; TRBD2 matches at 12 bases. The receptor's source is a woman aged 40 to 50 in good health. Some clones in this sample may be carry-over from other donors' samples. The sequenced sample consisted of PBMCs. The CDR3 region has the DNA TGTGCCATGTCTAGCGGGAGGGCCTCAGATACGCAGTATTTT. It is translated as CAMSSGRASDTQYF.